This T cell receptor beta chain comes out of a study of OX40 agonist ivuxolimab in advanced cancers. Study-wide results and caveats: In the 0.1 to 3.0 mg/kg range, CD4+ and CD8+ blood T cells had expanded clonally by week 6. More expanded clones were found, on average, in CD8+ than in CD4+ T cells.

In regard to this clone: Its antigen is undetermined.

This table comes from immunoSEQ multiplex PCR, and its TCRdb copy is limited to in-frame clones, with some not included. This table holds about 64,000 clones, roughly 82% found once. CDR3 length equals 16 residues. J gave up 2 bases and V 4 bases, and 6 bases lay outside the gene matches. The germline gives CDR1 SGHVS, CDR2 FNYEAQ. The receptor was isolated from an adult with an advanced solid tumor such as melanoma, head and neck, liver or kidney cancer. The chain joins TRBV7-6 to TRBJ2-3; TRBD2 agrees at 10 bases. The material sequenced was CD4+ or CD8+ T cells sorted from blood, taken in a trial of the OX40 agonist ivuxolimab. The CDR3 DNA reads as TGTGCCAGCAGCTGGGCTAGCGGGGGAGACACAGATACGCAGTATTTT. This codes for CASSWASGGDTDTQYF.